What follows are 28 T cell receptor beta chains derived from one specimen sequenced in a study of vaccination effects on CD4 cells after COVID-19. Ahead of sequencing, the ViraFEST assay grew antigen-specific CD4+ T cells using viral peptide pools. At the end of 10 days of culture, CD4+ T cells were isolated. Participants got two doses of BNT162b2 or mRNA-1273 vaccine. These TCRs' antigens remain unknown. Produced via immunoSEQ multiplex PCR; TCRdb's table is partial and in-frame only. The table lists around 59,000 clones, roughly 78% of them singletons. Material: CD4+ T cells from PBMCs cultured with HCoV-OC43 spike peptides, obtained after COVID-19 vaccination. As to subset: HCoV-OC43 spike overlapping peptide pool stimulation. These receptor sequences come from a human donor who received a COVID-19 vaccine.

The chain links TRBV24-1 to TRBJ2-1; D unresolved. The CDR3 extends over 14 amino acids. Trimming took 0 bases from V and 5 from J, leaving 7 bases between them. The germline CDR1 and CDR2 sequences are KGHDR and SFDVKD. CDR3 loop: CATSDLIDNNEQFF. DNA of the CDR3: TGTGCCACCAGTGATTTGATAGATAACAATGAGCAGTTCTTC.

V gene TRBV7-2 combines with J gene TRBJ2-4; D possibly matches TRBD1 or TRBD2 (5 bases each). Trimming stripped 8 bases from V and 5 bases from J, with 13 bases between. The V gene's germline CDR1 is SGHTA and CDR2 FQGNSA. There are 13 residues in the CDR3. In DNA form, the CDR3 reads TGTGCCAGCCGACGCCAGGGAGAAAACATTCAGTACTTC. Translation gives CASRRQGENIQYF.

This chain connects TRBV27 to TRBJ2-6, with D perhaps TRBD1 (5 bases). Trimming took off 10 bases at V and 4 bases at J, with 11 bases between the two ends. The length of the CDR3 is 13 residues. Germline V gene sequence: CDR1 MNHEY, CDR2 SMNVEV (reference sequence). The CDR3 DNA reads TGTGCCACCAGGGCGTCCGGGGCCAACGTCCTGACTTTC. This gives the protein CATRASGANVLTF.

The gene calls are TRBV3-1 (or the pseudogene TRBV3-2) and TRBJ2-7; either TRBD1 or TRBD2 may supply D (5 bases each). The CDR3 totals 15 residues. CDR1 is LGHDT and CDR2 is YNNKEL in the germline V gene (reference sequence). V lost 4 bases to trimming and J lost 4 bases, with 17 bases between them. CDR3 sequence: CASSRQGIGGYEQYV. The CDR3, as DNA: TGTGCCAGCAGCCGCCAGGGAATAGGAGGTTACGAGCAGTACGTC.

The rearrangement links TRBV30 to TRBJ2-7; D perhaps matches TRBD1 (5 bases). Germline lookup yields CDR1 GTSNPN and CDR2 SVGIG (reference sequence). The CDR3 is made up of 12 amino acids. CDR3 nucleotides: TGTGCCTGGAGACTAAGGGGTGATGACTTCGTAGTC. Translating gives CAWRLRGDDFVV.

The chain recombines TRBV7-2 with TRBJ2-5; 8 positions agree with TRBD2. The CDR3 loop spans 14 amino acids. Per the germline V gene, CDR1 is SGHTA and CDR2 is FQGNSA. With V trimmed by 5 bases and J by 5 bases, 7 bases remained unmatched. CDR3 bases: TGTGCCAGCAGCCTCGGGGGGGCCATGGAGACCCAGTACTTC. Protein: CASSLGGAMETQYF.

V usage is TRBV4-3 and J usage is TRBJ1-1; D gene ambiguous. The CDR3 sequence is 13 residues long. Germline CDR1 LGHNA, CDR2 YSLEER. With 1 base removed from V and 8 bases from J, the gap between germline ends came to 11 bases. The CDR3 DNA is TGCGCCAGCAGCCAAGGAGACCCCGGGGAAGCTTTCTTT. Amino acids: CASSQGDPGEAFF.

The chain is built from TRBV6-1 and TRBJ1-2; D possibly corresponds to TRBD1 (5 bases). Germline CDR1 and CDR2: MNHNS and SASEGT. This CDR3 region has 14 residues. The V gene lost 1 base and the J gene lost 4 bases, with 10 bases spanning the gap. CDR3 sequence: CASSEGGASYGYTF. DNA for the CDR3: TGTGCCAGCAGTGAAGGAGGGGCCTCCTATGGCTACACCTTC.

The chain employs TRBV3-1 (or the pseudogene TRBV3-2) and TRBJ2-3, with 8 bases identical to TRBD2. There are 14 residues in the CDR3. Germline lookup yields CDR1 LGHDT and CDR2 YNNKEL (reference sequence). The trim removed 4 bases at V and 0 bases at J, leaving 0 bases unmatched. CDR3: CASSPSGSTDTQYF. The CDR3 DNA reads TGTGCCAGCAGCCCTAGCGGGAGCACAGATACGCAGTATTTT.

This clone was detected only a few times. The chain has TRBV6-5 and TRBJ1-4; a possible D gene is TRBD1 (6 bases). CDR3 length: 14 amino acids. V shed 0 bases and J shed 7 bases, with 9 bases lying between them. CDR1 MNHEY and CDR2 SVGAGI come from the germline V gene. The CDR3 here is CASSYSRGGEKLFF. The CDR3 nucleotides are TGTGCCAGCAGTTACTCCAGGGGAGGTGAAAAACTGTTTTTT.

J is TRBJ1-2 and V is TRBV6-5; D is unclear. This CDR3 has 13 amino acids. In germline, CDR1 is MNHEY, CDR2 SVGAGI. Trimming took 2 bases from V and 1 from J, leaving 5 bases between them. The CDR3 DNA reads as TGTGCCAGCAGTTACGGGATTAACTATGGCTACACCTTC. It specifies CASSYGINYGYTF.

The CDR3 bases are TGTGCCAGCAGTAGCCTGGACACGGGAAACGGGGAGCTGTTTTTT. Translating it yields CASSSLDTGNGELFF. V and J are TRBV6-6 and TRBJ2-2, with D tentatively TRBD1 or TRBD2 (5 bases each). V gave up 5 bases and J gave up 7 bases, with 17 bases separating them. The CDR3 runs to 15 residues. Germline lookup yields CDR1 MNHNY and CDR2 SVGAGI (reference sequence).

V usage is TRBV12-3 or TRBV12-4 and J usage is TRBJ2-1; either TRBD1 or TRBD2 may fit D (6 bases each). Trimming removed 8 bases at V and 14 bases at J, with 19 bases between. This CDR3 has 12 amino acids. The CDR3 loop is CASLTGVQGKFF. CDR3 sequence (DNA): TGTGCCAGCCTCACGGGGGTCCAGGGGAAGTTCTTC.

V gene TRBV5-8 combines with J gene TRBJ1-5; D is uncertain. V shed 4 bases and J shed 3 bases, with 14 bases lying between them. This CDR3 is built from 15 residues. The germline gives CDR1 SGHTS, CDR2 YDEGEE. The CDR3 DNA reads as TGTGCCAGCAGCCCGATGGGTCAGCCCAATCAGCCCCAGCATTTT. Protein product: CASSPMGQPNQPQHF.

This clone was seen a few times. This chain links TRBV7-2 with TRBJ1-3; the match to TRBD1 covers 8 bases. V lost 4 bases to trimming and J lost 4 bases; unmatched junction nucleotides: 6. Germline CDR1 reads SGHTA; CDR2 reads FQGNSA. The CDR3 runs to 15 residues. CDR3 DNA: TGTGCCAGCAGCTCTTACCAGGGGGCGGGAAACACCATATATTTT. This gives the protein CASSSYQGAGNTIYF.

V is TRBV6-5 and J is TRBJ2-1; D is perhaps TRBD1 or TRBD2 (5 bases each). Germline-derived CDR1 and CDR2 are MNHEY and SVGAGI. CDR3 length: 14 amino acids. Trimming cost V 6 bases and J 10 bases, with 19 bases left between them. In DNA form, the CDR3 reads TGTGCCAGCAGAACCACCGGAGGATGGGGCGAGCAGTTCTTC. As protein: CASRTTGGWGEQFF.

The rearrangement links TRBV6-4 to TRBJ2-2; 9 nucleotides agree with TRBD1. The V gene end was trimmed by 6 bases and the J gene end by 2 bases; junction bases not matched to a gene: 10. Germline values: CDR1 MRHNA, CDR2 SNTAGT. CDR3 length: 17 residues. CDR3 region: CASSRDGTGINTGELFF. The CDR3 bases are TGTGCCAGCAGCAGGGACGGGACAGGGATTAACACCGGGGAGCTGTTTTTT.

The chain couples TRBV4-3 to TRBJ1-4, with 7 bases aligning to TRBD1. The trim removed 5 bases at V and 6 bases at J, leaving 6 bases unmatched. The length of the CDR3 is 14 residues. Germline-derived CDR1 and CDR2 are LGHNA and YSLEER. DNA of the CDR3: TGCGCCAGCAGCTTAAGCGGGACAGATGAAAAACTGTTTTTT. As protein: CASSLSGTDEKLFF.

The rearrangement links TRBV5-8 to TRBJ2-5; D not resolved. The CDR3 has 15 amino acids. The V and J ends lost 7 bases and 1 base respectively, with 17 bases between them. CDR1 and CDR2 from the germline V gene are SGHTS and YDEGEE. CDR3: CASPQLGGFQETQYF. CDR3 coding DNA: TGTGCCAGCCCCCAGCTAGGCGGCTTCCAAGAGACCCAGTACTTC.

This clone appeared a few times. The chain joins TRBV6-6 to TRBJ1-6; D is undetermined. The germline CDR1 and CDR2 sequences are MNHNY and SVGAGI (reference sequence). Trimming removed 2 bases from V and 7 bases from J, with 12 bases in between. CDR3 length: 15 residues. CDR3 nucleotide sequence: TGTGCCAGCAGTTACCCTGACATGGGAAATTCACCCCTCCACTTT. Translated, it gives CASSYPDMGNSPLHF.

The rearrangement joins TRBV6-5 to TRBJ2-3; D may be TRBD1 (5 bases). Trimming took 0 bases from V and 4 from J, leaving 5 bases between them. This CDR3 has 13 amino acids. Germline loops: CDR1 MNHEY, CDR2 SVGAGI. CDR3 DNA: TGTGCCAGCAGTTACTCCAGGGCAGATACGCAGTATTTT. This sequence encodes CASSYSRADTQYF.

This rearrangement joins TRBV24-1 to TRBJ2-1, with 8 positions matching TRBD1. Per the germline V gene, CDR1 is KGHDR and CDR2 is SFDVKD. V shed 2 bases, J shed 4 bases, and the junction held 6 bases outside the gene matches. This CDR3 contains 16 residues. The CDR3 is CATSDSKQGGYNEQFF. DNA of the CDR3: TGTGCCACCAGTGATTCAAAACAGGGGGGATACAATGAGCAGTTCTTC.

This chain links TRBV6-1 with TRBJ2-1; 8 positions match TRBD1. The V and J ends lost 0 bases and 7 bases, in that order; junction bases with no gene match: 11. This CDR3 is 17 amino acids long. CDR1 and CDR2 from the germline V gene are MNHNS and SASEGT. This CDR3 is CASSEAVGQGFRNEQFF. The DNA of the CDR3 is TGTGCCAGCAGTGAAGCAGTAGGACAGGGTTTTCGTAATGAGCAGTTCTTC.

This chain links TRBV9 with TRBJ1-4; D is perhaps TRBD1 (6 bases). The CDR3 extends over 15 amino acids. Trimming cost V 0 bases and J 8 bases, with 14 bases left between them. Germline V lookup: CDR1 SGDLS, CDR2 YYNGEE. The CDR3 loop is CASSVAGGRGEKLFF. The CDR3 DNA follows: TGTGCCAGCAGCGTAGCGGGGGGCAGAGGGGAAAAACTGTTTTTT.

The rearrangement uses TRBV9 and TRBJ2-5, with D unclear. CDR3 length: 14 amino acids. CDR1 is SGDLS and CDR2 is YYNGEE in the germline V gene. V was cut by 1 base and J by 3 bases, with 10 bases left in between. In DNA form, the CDR3 reads TGTGCCAGCAGCGTATCTGGTGGAAAAGAGACCCAGTACTTC. This encodes CASSVSGGKETQYF.

CDR3 protein: CASSVNYGYTF. The CDR3 region has the DNA TGTGCCAGTTCGGTGAACTATGGCTACACCTTC. The J gene is TRBJ1-2, the V gene TRBV19; no clear D gene. The V and J ends lost 8 bases and 2 bases respectively, with 6 bases between them. This CDR3 has 11 residues. Germline loops: CDR1 LNHDA, CDR2 SQIVND (reference sequence).

The rearrangement joins TRBV19 to TRBJ1-5, with D unclear. V was clipped by 2 bases and J by 0 bases, with 8 bases between them. Germline lookup yields CDR1 LNHDA and CDR2 SQIVND (reference sequence). The CDR3 spans 15 residues. The CDR3 nucleotides read TGTGCCAGTAGTATATACGTCTATAGCAATCAGCCCCAGCATTTT. Translating gives CASSIYVYSNQPQHF. Full variable domain (missing parts from reference TRBV19 and TRBJ1-5): DGGITQSPKYLFRKEGQNVTLSCEQNLNHDAMYWYRQDPGQGLRLIYYSQIVNDFQKGDIAEGYSVSREKKESFPLTVTSAQKNPTAFYLCASSIYVYSNQPQHFGDGTRLSIL.

The V call is TRBV6-2 or TRBV6-3, the J call TRBJ1-5; possibly TRBD1 for D (6 bases). Germline values: CDR1 MNHEY, CDR2 SVGEGT. The CDR3 covers 16 residues. V dropped 4 bases and J dropped 0 bases, with 13 bases sitting between them. DNA of the CDR3: TGTGCCAGCAGTTCCGGACAGTCTTATAGCAATCAGCCCCAGCATTTT. This gives the protein CASSSGQSYSNQPQHF.